The rows below give T cell receptor beta chains drawn from one sample of a study of Graves' ophthalmopathy and Graves' hyperthyroidism. TCRdb independently ran MiXCR on the multiplex PCR reads; one entry per CDR3 protein. The top ten hold roughly 3% of the sample, which has approximately 380,000 distinct CDR3 sequences, under 25% seen once. Sequencing was done on a sample of peripheral blood. Every receptor here comes from a woman between 18 and 29 years old with stable Graves' hyperthyroidism. Both conserved end residues are part of each CDR3.

J gene: TRBJ2-7; V gene: TRBV7-9; CDR3 protein: CASDISGTPDYEQYF
J gene: TRBJ2-2; V gene: TRBV27; CDR3 protein: CASSPAHTDQYTGELFF
J gene: TRBJ2-5; V gene: TRBV20-1; CDR3 protein: CSARTLAGVETQYF
J gene: TRBJ2-7; V gene: TRBV12-3/TRBV12-4; CDR3 protein: CASSSGRRNEQYF
J gene: TRBJ2-5; V gene: TRBV19; CDR3 protein: CASSLTGTEGTQYF
J gene: TRBJ2-7; V gene: TRBV7-8; CDR3 protein: CASSERRQEGEQYF
J gene: TRBJ1-1; V gene: TRBV5-1; CDR3 protein: CASSSDRSRGEAFF
J gene: TRBJ1-2; V gene: TRBV28; CDR3 protein: CASSSPWSDYGYTF
J gene: TRBJ2-5; V gene: TRBV20-1; CDR3 protein: CSALQPGLALETQYF
J gene: TRBJ1-5; V gene: TRBV6-2/TRBV6-3; CDR3 protein: CASSSGVLKQPQHF
J gene: TRBJ2-7; V gene: TRBV6-1; CDR3 protein: CASSEAGLAGNEQYF
J gene: TRBJ2-7; V gene: TRBV7-8; CDR3 protein: CASRLNWEQYF
J gene: TRBJ2-5; V gene: TRBV27; CDR3 protein: CASSLYTGQETQYF
J gene: TRBJ1-1; V gene: TRBV5-1; CDR3 protein: CASSLTTGNTEAFF
J gene: TRBJ1-2; V gene: TRBV6-2/TRBV6-3; CDR3 protein: CASSYATGFDYGYTF